This TCR beta chain is from a study of control samples from healthy donors and cancer patients. This table comes from immunoSEQ multiplex PCR, and its TCRdb copy is limited to in-frame clones, with some not included. Among 160,000 or so clones, 96% were seen once, and the ten largest hold over 0.9%. With V trimmed by 5 bases and J by 0 bases, 16 bases remained unmatched. Per the germline V gene, CDR1 is SEHNR and CDR2 is FQNEAQ (reference sequence). This CDR3 is built from 19 residues. The clonotype was recovered from a woman aged 25 to 39 in good health. The chain combines TRBV7-9 with TRBJ2-3; 8 bases line up with TRBD2. Input material: blood. The chain's CDR3 is CASSPHSGTLIRSTDTQYF. The CDR3 DNA reads as TGTGCCAGCAGCCCACATAGCGGGACCCTAATCCGTAGCACAGATACGCAGTATTTT.